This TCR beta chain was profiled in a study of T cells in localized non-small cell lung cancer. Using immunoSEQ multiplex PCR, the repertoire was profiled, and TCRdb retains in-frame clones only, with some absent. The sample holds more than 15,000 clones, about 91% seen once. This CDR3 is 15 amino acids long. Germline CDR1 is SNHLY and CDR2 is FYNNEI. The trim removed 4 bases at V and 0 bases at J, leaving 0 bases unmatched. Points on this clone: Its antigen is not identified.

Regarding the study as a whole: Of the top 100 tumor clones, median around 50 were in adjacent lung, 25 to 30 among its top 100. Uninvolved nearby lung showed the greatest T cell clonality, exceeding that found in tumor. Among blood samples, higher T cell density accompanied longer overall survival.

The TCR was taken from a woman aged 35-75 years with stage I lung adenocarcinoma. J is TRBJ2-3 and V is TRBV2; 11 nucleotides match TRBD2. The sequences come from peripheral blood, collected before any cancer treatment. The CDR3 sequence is CASSGTSGSTDTQYF. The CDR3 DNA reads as TGTGCCAGCAGTGGGACTAGCGGGAGCACAGATACGCAGTATTTT.